The present entry profiles one T cell receptor beta chain with its context. The antigen remains undetermined. The data stem from a study of T-cell reconstitution after alpha-beta-depleted transplantation in children. Study-level findings and limits: The authors attributed T-cell counts and diversity one year after transplant mostly to newly produced T cells. Alpha-beta T cells about two months after transplant reportedly derived from several hundred expanded graft clones.

It was with unique molecular identifiers that the TCRbeta library was prepared. Via MiXCR, TCRdb re-called the PCR reads, giving one row per CDR3 protein. The data contain about 830,000 distinct CDR3 sequences, 16% of them singletons. V was pared by 3 bases and J by 3 bases, with 12 bases between. The CDR3 consists of 15 residues. Germline loops: CDR1 SNHLY, CDR2 FYNNEI. Sequencing used PBMCs, mostly from graft donor cells, obtained 360 days after TCRalphabeta/CD19-depleted stem cell transplant. This receptor was obtained from a male patient aged 10 to 17 who had a stem cell transplant for acute lymphoblastic leukemia, so the T cells may come from the graft donor. The chain joins TRBV2 to TRBJ1-5; D unresolved. The CDR3 region is CASSEGRWVNQPQHF. The CDR3 nucleotides read TGTGCCAGCAGTGAGGGCCGGTGGGTCAATCAGCCCCAGCATTTT.